The 5 T cell receptor beta chains below were found in one sample sequenced in a study of shared clonotypes between healthy human individuals. Naive CD8 cells were CD45RO-negative, positively selected for CCR7, excluding terminally differentiated effector memory CD45RA+ cells. The assay was immunoSEQ multiplex PCR, and TCRdb's table has in-frame clones only and misses some. The sample has around 2,100,000 clones, about 95% seen once; the top ten hold roughly 1%. Sequenced material: naive CD8+ T cells sorted from blood. These receptors were collected from a man aged 18 to 30 in good health.

The chain combines TRBV7-9 with TRBJ2-1; TRBD2 might be the D (6 bases). Germline lookup yields CDR1 SEHNR and CDR2 FQNEAQ (reference sequence). The V gene lost 5 bases and the J gene lost 1 base, with 15 bases spanning the gap. The CDR3 runs 16 residues. The CDR3 nucleotides read TGTGCCAGCAGCCATTGGGACTCCCCGTCCTACAATGAGCAGTTCTTC. It codes for CASSHWDSPSYNEQFF.

The V gene is TRBV6-5, the J gene TRBJ1-1; 7 bases map to TRBD1. V shed 5 bases and J 0 bases; nucleotides not matched to a gene: 6. In germline, CDR1 is MNHEY, CDR2 SVGAGI. The CDR3 contains 15 residues. The CDR3 is CASSTKGAMNTEAFF. CDR3 bases: TGTGCCAGCAGTACCAAGGGGGCGATGAACACTGAAGCTTTCTTT.

The rearrangement links TRBV6-1 to TRBJ2-7; D might be TRBD1 (6 bases). Per the germline V gene, CDR1 is MNHNS and CDR2 is SASEGT. The CDR3 runs 14 residues. Trimming removed 2 bases at V and 4 bases at J, with 12 bases between. The CDR3 DNA follows: TGTGCCAGCAGTGAAACGGGACATCCTTACGAGCAGTACTTC. Translated, it gives CASSETGHPYEQYF.

The genes are TRBV9 and TRBJ2-7, with TRBD1 matching over 7 bases. V lost 6 bases and J lost 2; bases outside the gene matches: 8. The length of the CDR3 is 14 residues. Germline CDR1 reads SGDLS; CDR2 reads YYNGEE. The CDR3 spells CASNAGTEAYEQYF. DNA for the CDR3: TGTGCCAGCAATGCCGGGACAGAAGCCTACGAGCAGTACTTC.

The V call is TRBV5-6, the J call TRBJ1-4; 10 bases map to TRBD1. The CDR3 runs 16 residues. Germline trimming cut 0 bases from V and 5 bases from J; bases unmatched to any gene: 4. Germline V gene sequence: CDR1 SGHDT, CDR2 YYEEEE. The CDR3 nucleotides are TGTGCCAGCAGCTTGGCGACAGGGGGCTCGAATGAAAAACTGTTTTTT. As protein: CASSLATGGSNEKLFF.